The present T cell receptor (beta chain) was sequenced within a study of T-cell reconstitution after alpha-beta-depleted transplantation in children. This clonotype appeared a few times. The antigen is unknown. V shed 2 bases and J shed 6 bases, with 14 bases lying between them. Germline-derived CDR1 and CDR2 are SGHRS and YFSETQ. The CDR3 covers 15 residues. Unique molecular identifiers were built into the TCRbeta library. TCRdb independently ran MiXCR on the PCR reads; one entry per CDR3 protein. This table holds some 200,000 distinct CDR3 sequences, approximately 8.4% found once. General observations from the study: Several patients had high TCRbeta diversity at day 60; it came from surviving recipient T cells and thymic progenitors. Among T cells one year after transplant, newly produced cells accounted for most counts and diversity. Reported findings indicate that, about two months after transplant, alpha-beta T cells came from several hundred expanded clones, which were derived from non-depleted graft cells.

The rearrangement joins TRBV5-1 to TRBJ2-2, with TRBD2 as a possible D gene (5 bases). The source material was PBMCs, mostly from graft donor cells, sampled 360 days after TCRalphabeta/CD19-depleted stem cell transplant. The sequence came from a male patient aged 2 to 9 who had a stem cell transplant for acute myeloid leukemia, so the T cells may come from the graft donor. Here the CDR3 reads CASSFGGSRAGELFF. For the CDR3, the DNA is TGCGCCAGCAGCTTCGGTGGGTCGAGGGCCGGGGAGCTGTTTTTT.